A single sample gave rise to the 9 T cell receptor beta chains below, sequenced in a study of beta chain features in type 1 diabetes. The entirety of the isolated RNA underwent reverse transcription, so expressed TCRB transcripts were sequenced. Some clones are missing from TCRdb's copy, which holds only in-frame ones; the method was immunoSEQ multiplex PCR. In the table there are roughly 370,000 clones, approximately 15% of which are singletons. The sample consisted of naive CD4+ T cells from blood. Every receptor here comes from a man aged 30-40 years in good health.

This clone came up a few times. CDR3 nucleotides: TGCAGCGTATGCCGGGGAGTAGCCACTGAAGCTTTCTTT. Amino acids: CSVCRGVATEAFF. V is TRBV29-1 and J is TRBJ1-1, with no clear D. This CDR3 contains 13 residues. Germline V gene lookup returns CDR1 SQVTM and CDR2 ANQGSEA. V lost 6 bases, J lost 4 bases, and 15 bases lay in between.

The rearrangement links TRBV5-6 to TRBJ1-5; D is possibly TRBD1 (6 bases). The CDR3 consists of 14 residues. Germline values: CDR1 SGHDT, CDR2 YYEEEE. V lost 3 bases and J 7 bases, leaving 14 bases between the germline ends. CDR3 sequence (DNA): TGTGCCAGCAGCTCGAGACAGGACTTCCAGCCCCAGCATTTT. This encodes CASSSRQDFQPQHF.

This chain links TRBV7-9 with TRBJ1-2, with unresolved D. V lost 0 bases, J lost 2 bases, and 13 bases lay in between. The CDR3 contains 16 residues. Germline V lookup: CDR1 SEHNR, CDR2 FQNEAQ (reference sequence). The CDR3 DNA is TGTGCCAGCAGCTTAGCTCCCGGGGAGGGAAACTATGGCTACACCTTC. This sequence encodes CASSLAPGEGNYGYTF.

The chain couples TRBV28 to TRBJ2-1; possibly TRBD2 for D (6 bases). Deletions cut 7 bases from V and 0 bases from J, with 16 bases between. The CDR3 sequence is 16 residues long. Germline loops: CDR1 MDHEN, CDR2 SYDVKM. The CDR3 here is CASTLGGVSSYNEQFF. The CDR3 DNA reads TGTGCCAGCACCTTGGGCGGGGTAAGCTCCTACAATGAGCAGTTCTTC.

V gene TRBV30 combines with J gene TRBJ2-5, with 7 bases matching TRBD2. Trimming at V came to 2 bases and at J to 2 bases, leaving 11 bases not matched to a gene. Looked up from germline, CDR1 is GTSNPN and CDR2 is SVGIG (reference sequence). The length of the CDR3 is 16 residues. In DNA, the CDR3 is TGTGCCTGGAGTCTCCGGCGGGGACTAACGCAAGAGACCCAGTACTTC. The encoded protein is CAWSLRRGLTQETQYF.

A few counts support this clone. This chain uses TRBV7-2 with TRBJ2-4; D is perhaps TRBD1 (6 bases). Germline V gene sequence: CDR1 SGHTA, CDR2 FQGNSA. There are 15 residues in the CDR3. V lost 5 bases and J 2 bases, leaving 13 bases between the germline ends. CDR3 amino acids: CASSPQGLTKNIQYF. The CDR3 DNA is TGTGCCAGCAGCCCCCAGGGGCTTACCAAAAACATTCAGTACTTC.

This clone was seen at least ten times. The chain joins TRBV29-1 to TRBJ2-3, with D perhaps TRBD2 (5 bases). CDR1 and CDR2 (germline): SQVTM, ANQGSEA. The CDR3 length is 14 residues. V lost 7 bases and J lost 2, with 16 bases in between. This CDR3 reads CSATTERLTDTQYF. DNA of the CDR3: TGCAGCGCCACGACCGAGCGGCTCACAGATACGCAGTATTTT.

CDR3 residues: CASSERVGKTQYF. In nucleotides, the CDR3 is TGTGCCAGCAGTGAACGGGTCGGGAAGACCCAGTACTTC. V gene TRBV2 combines with J gene TRBJ2-5, with D maybe TRBD2 (5 bases). The CDR3 has 13 residues. The germline CDR1 and CDR2 sequences are SNHLY and FYNNEI. Deletions cut 2 bases from V and 6 bases from J, with 10 bases between. The whole variable domain, remainder taken from reference TRBV2 and TRBJ2-5, is EPEVTQTPSHQVTQMGQEVILRCVPISNHLYFYWYRQILGQKVEFLVSFYNNEISEKSEIFDDQFSVERPDGSNFTLKIRSTKLEDSAMYFCASSERVGKTQYFGPGTRLLVL.

The sample holds a few counts of this clone. This chain connects TRBV7-9 to TRBJ2-1; 9 positions agree with TRBD2. V was pared by 4 bases and J by 9 bases, with 4 bases of the junction left unmatched. The CDR3 runs to 13 residues. Germline V gene sequence: CDR1 SEHNR, CDR2 FQNEAQ (reference sequence). The CDR3 nucleotides are TGTGCCAGCAGCTCCTTAGCGGGAGCTGAGCAGTTCTTC. It specifies CASSSLAGAEQFF.